Listed below are T cell receptor beta chains from one sample, sequenced in a study of blood T cell repertoires in COVID-19. Method: immunoSEQ multiplex PCR; TCRdb's copy keeps in-frame clones and lacks some. In the table there are roughly 230,000 clones, roughly 89% of which are singletons. Sample: peripheral blood. The receptors shown here come from a woman between 35 and 50 years old who had recovered from COVID-19. CDR3s include the opening cysteine and the closing phenylalanine or tryptophan. Some rows mark clone size as missing; the rest say once, few, many or name a class of expanded clone.

clone_size: -; v_call: TRBV19; cdr3_aa: CASSTPAETTGELFF
clone_size: -; v_call: TRBV2; cdr3_aa: CASANRDSRNTEAFF
clone_size: -; v_call: TRBV6-5; cdr3_aa: CASSYRGVGRRDTQYF
clone_size: once; v_call: TRBV9; cdr3_aa: CASSVEGSGIQYF
clone_size: -; v_call: TRBV27; cdr3_aa: CASSPLFGLAGAPDTQYF
clone_size: -; v_call: TRBV9; cdr3_aa: CASSATRGIYNEQFF
clone_size: -; v_call: TRBV6-5; cdr3_aa: CASSLQGGDYGYTF
clone_size: -; v_call: TRBV28; cdr3_aa: CASSLASSYNEQFF
clone_size: -; v_call: TRBV7-9; cdr3_aa: CASSFDRVPGNTIYF
clone_size: -; v_call: TRBV7-2; cdr3_aa: CASSKTSGGAGGELFF
clone_size: -; v_call: TRBV5-6; cdr3_aa: CASSFGTGADTQYF
clone_size: -; v_call: TRBV9; cdr3_aa: CASSPGHVSNQPQHF
clone_size: -; v_call: TRBV18; cdr3_aa: CASSQTEANYGYTF
clone_size: -; v_call: TRBV5-1; cdr3_aa: CASSRVGISTDTQYF
clone_size: -; v_call: TRBV10-3; cdr3_aa: CAIGQGARGNTIYF
clone_size: few; v_call: TRBV3-1/TRBV3-2; cdr3_aa: CASSQFANYGYTF
clone_size: -; v_call: TRBV10-2; cdr3_aa: CASAVGANYGYTF
clone_size: -; v_call: TRBV5-6; cdr3_aa: CASSTGQFTGELFF
clone_size: -; v_call: TRBV4-1; cdr3_aa: CASSQPLAAVDEQYF
clone_size: -; v_call: TRBV18; cdr3_aa: CASSPHRIAKNIQYF
clone_size: -; v_call: TRBV5-6; cdr3_aa: CASSSRTSGYQETQYF
clone_size: -; v_call: TRBV29-1; cdr3_aa: CSVASGTGRETQYF
clone_size: once; v_call: TRBV2; cdr3_aa: CASSGQGIGNNQPQHF
clone_size: -; v_call: TRBV3-1/TRBV3-2; cdr3_aa: CASSQPTRGDNEQFF
clone_size: -; v_call: TRBV12-5; cdr3_aa: CASGSPANLRSAGELFF
clone_size: -; v_call: TRBV10-1; cdr3_aa: CASSMTPTDTQYF
clone_size: -; v_call: TRBV3-1/TRBV3-2; cdr3_aa: CASSQDASGVTEAFF
clone_size: -; v_call: TRBV12-3/TRBV12-4; cdr3_aa: CASSRVGAAFF
clone_size: -; v_call: TRBV9; cdr3_aa: CASSVATSGRAVSNEQFF
clone_size: once; v_call: TRBV27; cdr3_aa: CASSLVGREHQPQHF
clone_size: -; v_call: TRBV9; cdr3_aa: CASSVDQGTGNSPLHF
clone_size: -; v_call: TRBV7-8; cdr3_aa: CASSPHRLPKETQYF
clone_size: -; v_call: TRBV2; cdr3_aa: CASSIDRGSTEAFF
clone_size: few; v_call: TRBV14; cdr3_aa: CASSQVTGGGEQYF
clone_size: few; v_call: TRBV6-5; cdr3_aa: CASSLTLRDWELFF
clone_size: -; v_call: TRBV18; cdr3_aa: CASQQTGIDTEAFF
clone_size: -; v_call: TRBV7-9; cdr3_aa: CASSSDRAWELFF
clone_size: -; v_call: TRBV19; cdr3_aa: CASSIDLTWQGRSGYTF
clone_size: once; v_call: TRBV18; cdr3_aa: CASSSRGQGAVRTEAFF
clone_size: -; v_call: TRBV5-6; cdr3_aa: CASSLLGQENTGELFF
clone_size: -; v_call: TRBV3-1/TRBV3-2; cdr3_aa: CATGSRGFRSGYTF
clone_size: -; v_call: TRBV7-9; cdr3_aa: CASSTTGGTEAFF
clone_size: -; v_call: TRBV2; cdr3_aa: CASSESRSQETQYF
clone_size: -; v_call: TRBV6-2/TRBV6-3; cdr3_aa: CASSYGTGFPGANVLTF
clone_size: -; v_call: TRBV7-2; cdr3_aa: CASSLGPHQETQYF
clone_size: many; v_call: TRBV7-2; cdr3_aa: CASSLDMNTEAFF
clone_size: -; v_call: TRBV28; cdr3_aa: CASSAQLTESPQHF
clone_size: -; v_call: TRBV11-2; cdr3_aa: CASSFGRQTNYGYTF
clone_size: -; v_call: TRBV10-3; cdr3_aa: CAISDLTWSSYEQYF
clone_size: -; v_call: TRBV10-1; cdr3_aa: CASTAGTVGGTDTQYF
clone_size: -; v_call: TRBV15; cdr3_aa: CATSLQIAGLQGGYTF
clone_size: -; v_call: TRBV18; cdr3_aa: CASSPAHSFYNEQFF
clone_size: -; v_call: TRBV6-5; cdr3_aa: CASSPDRPSNQPQHF
clone_size: -; v_call: TRBV2; cdr3_aa: CASSGRFLDYGYTF